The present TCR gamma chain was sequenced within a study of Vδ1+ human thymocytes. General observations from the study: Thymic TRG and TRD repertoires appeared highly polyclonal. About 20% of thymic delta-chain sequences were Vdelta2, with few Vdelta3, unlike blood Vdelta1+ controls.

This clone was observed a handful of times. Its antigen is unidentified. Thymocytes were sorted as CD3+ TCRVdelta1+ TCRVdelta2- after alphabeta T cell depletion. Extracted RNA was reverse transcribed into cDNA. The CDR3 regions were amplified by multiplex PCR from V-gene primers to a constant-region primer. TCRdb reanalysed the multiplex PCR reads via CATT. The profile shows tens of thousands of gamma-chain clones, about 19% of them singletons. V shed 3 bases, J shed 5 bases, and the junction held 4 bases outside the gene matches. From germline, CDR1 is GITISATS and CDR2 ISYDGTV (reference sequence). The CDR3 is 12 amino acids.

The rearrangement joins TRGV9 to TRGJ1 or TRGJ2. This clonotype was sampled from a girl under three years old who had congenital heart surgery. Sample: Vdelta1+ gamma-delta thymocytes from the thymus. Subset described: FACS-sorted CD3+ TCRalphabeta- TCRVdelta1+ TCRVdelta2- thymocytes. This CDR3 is CALWEKDYKKLF. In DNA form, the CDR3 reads TGTGCCTTGTGGGAGAAGGATTATAAGAAACTCTTT.